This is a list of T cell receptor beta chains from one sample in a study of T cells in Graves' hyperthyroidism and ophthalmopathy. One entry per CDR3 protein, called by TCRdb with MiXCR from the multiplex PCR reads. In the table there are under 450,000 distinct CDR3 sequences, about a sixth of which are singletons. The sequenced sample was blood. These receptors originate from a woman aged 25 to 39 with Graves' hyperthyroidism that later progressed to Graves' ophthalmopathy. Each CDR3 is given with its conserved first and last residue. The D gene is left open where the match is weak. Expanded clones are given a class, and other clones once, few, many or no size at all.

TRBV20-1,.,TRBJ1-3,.,CSATRGAGNTIYF,TGCAGTGCAACGCGGGGAGCCGGAAACACCATATATTTT
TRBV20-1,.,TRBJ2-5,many,CSASDTQETQYF,TGCAGTGCTAGTGACACCCAAGAGACCCAGTACTTC
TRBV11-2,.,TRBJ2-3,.,CASSDLDATDTQYF,TGTGCCAGCAGCGATCTCGATGCGACAGATACGCAGTATTTT
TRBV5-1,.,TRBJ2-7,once,CASSPGTRRTYEQYF,TGCGCCAGCAGTCCCGGGACAAGGCGAACCTACGAGCAGTACTTC
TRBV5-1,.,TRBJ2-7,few,CASSLEVGSGYEQYF,TGCGCCAGCAGCTTGGAGGTAGGGTCGGGCTACGAGCAGTACTTC
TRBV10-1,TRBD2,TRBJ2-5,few,CASSDPSGGEETQYF,TGCGCCAGCAGTGATCCTAGCGGGGGAGAAGAGACCCAGTACTTC
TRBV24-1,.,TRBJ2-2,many,CANFTGELFF,TGTGCCAACTTCACCGGGGAGCTGTTTTTT
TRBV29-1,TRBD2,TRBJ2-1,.,CSVTLAGAESRGYNEQFF,TGCAGCGTTACCTTAGCGGGGGCGGAAAGCCGGGGTTACAATGAGCAGTTCTTC
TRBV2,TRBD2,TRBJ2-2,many,CASKGLAGNTGELFF,TGTGCCAGCAAGGGACTAGCGGGGAACACCGGGGAGCTGTTTTTT
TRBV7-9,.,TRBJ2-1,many,CASSLGGTGIGDYNEQFF,TGTGCCAGCAGCTTAGGGGGCACAGGTATAGGGGACTACAATGAGCAGTTCTTC
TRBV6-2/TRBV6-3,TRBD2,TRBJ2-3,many,CASSFRDYDTQYF,TGTGCCAGCAGCTTCCGGGACTACGATACGCAGTATTTT
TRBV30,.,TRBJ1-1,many,CAWSLQGWRTEAFF,TGTGCCTGGAGCCTACAGGGCTGGAGGACTGAAGCTTTCTTT
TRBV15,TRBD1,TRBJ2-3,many,CATSRDWARGPSDTQYF,TGTGCCACCAGCAGAGATTGGGCCAGGGGGCCGTCAGATACGCAGTATTTT
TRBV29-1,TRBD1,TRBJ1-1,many,CSTRTGGNTEAFF,TGCAGCACCCGGACAGGGGGTAACACTGAAGCTTTCTTT
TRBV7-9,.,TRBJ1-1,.,CASSLRVESGTEAFF,TGTGCCAGCAGCTTAAGGGTCGAGTCAGGCACTGAAGCTTTCTTT
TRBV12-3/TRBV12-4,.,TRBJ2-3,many,CASRLNYRGRGNTQYF,TGTGCCAGCAGACTTAATTATAGGGGCAGAGGTAATACGCAGTATTTT
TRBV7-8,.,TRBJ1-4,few,CASSWGDATNEKLFF,TGTGCCAGCAGCTGGGGAGACGCAACTAATGAAAAACTGTTTTTT
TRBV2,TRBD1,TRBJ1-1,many,CASSTTGGYTEAFF,TGTGCCAGCAGCACCACAGGGGGTTACACTGAAGCTTTCTTT
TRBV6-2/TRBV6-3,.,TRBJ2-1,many,CASSGTGNEQFF,TGTGCCAGCAGTGGGACGGGAAATGAGCAGTTCTTC
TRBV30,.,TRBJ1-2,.,CAWSPRGYGYTF,TGTGCCTGGAGTCCCAGGGGCTATGGCTACACCTTC
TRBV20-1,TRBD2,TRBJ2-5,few,CSARVQSGTSAQETQYF,TGCAGTGCTAGAGTTCAATCCGGGACTAGCGCCCAAGAGACCCAGTACTTC
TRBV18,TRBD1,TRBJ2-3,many,CASSRGTAQGQYF,TGTGCCAGCTCACGGGGGACAGCCCAGGGGCAGTATTTT
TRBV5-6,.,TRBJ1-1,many,CASSLEQLNTEAFF,TGTGCCAGCAGCTTGGAACAGTTGAACACTGAAGCTTTCTTT
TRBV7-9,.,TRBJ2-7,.,CASSLGTDRSYEQYF,TGTGCCAGCAGCTTAGGGACGGACAGATCCTACGAGCAGTACTTC
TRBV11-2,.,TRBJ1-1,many,CASSLEGLNTEAFF,TGTGCCAGCAGCTTAGAAGGGCTCAACACTGAAGCTTTCTTT
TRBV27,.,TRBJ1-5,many,CASSPGQPQPQHF,TGTGCCAGCAGTCCAGGACAACCTCAGCCCCAGCATTTT
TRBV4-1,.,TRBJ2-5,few,CASSQVYEDQGETQYF,TGCGCCAGCAGCCAAGTTTACGAGGATCAGGGAGAGACCCAGTACTTC
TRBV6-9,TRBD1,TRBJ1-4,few,CASSLGAGGGNEKLFF,TGTGCCAGCAGTTTAGGTGCAGGGGGAGGTAATGAAAAACTGTTTTTT
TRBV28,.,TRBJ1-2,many,CASAPGGNNYGYTF,TGTGCCAGCGCGCCGGGGGGGAATAACTATGGCTACACCTTC
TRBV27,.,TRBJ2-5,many,CASSPLAHQETQYF,TGTGCCAGCAGCCCGCTAGCGCACCAAGAGACCCAGTACTTC
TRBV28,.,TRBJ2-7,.,CASSFLGQGIGGQYF,TGTGCCAGCAGTTTTCTCGGACAAGGGATAGGAGGGCAGTACTTC
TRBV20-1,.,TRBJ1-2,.,CSVGWDNYGYTF,TGCAGTGTTGGATGGGATAACTATGGCTACACCTTC
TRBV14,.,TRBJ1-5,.,CASSQGSDSNQPQHF,TGTGCCAGCAGCCAAGGCAGTGATAGCAATCAGCCCCAGCATTTT
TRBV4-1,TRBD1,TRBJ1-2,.,CASSQGAGGGYGYTF,TGCGCCAGCAGCCAAGGCGCAGGGGGCGGATATGGCTACACCTTC
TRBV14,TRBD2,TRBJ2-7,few,CASSQGFPSGGGKLPYEQYF,TGTGCCAGCAGCCAAGGATTTCCTAGCGGGGGGGGTAAGCTACCTTACGAGCAGTACTTC
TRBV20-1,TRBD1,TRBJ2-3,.,CSAREDRGRDTQYF,TGCAGTGCTAGAGAGGACAGGGGGCGAGATACGCAGTATTTT
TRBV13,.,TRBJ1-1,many,CASSSATVHTEAFF,TGTGCCAGCAGTAGCGCTACAGTACACACTGAAGCTTTCTTT
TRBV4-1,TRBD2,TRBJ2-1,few,CASSQEASGTPNEQFF,TGCGCCAGCAGCCAAGAAGCTAGCGGGACGCCCAATGAGCAGTTCTTC
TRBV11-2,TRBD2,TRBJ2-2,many,CASSLVEPGRSGRGTGELFF,TGTGCCAGCAGCTTAGTAGAACCAGGGCGAAGCGGGAGGGGCACCGGGGAGCTGTTTTTT
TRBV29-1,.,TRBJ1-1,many,CSVSPGMNTEAFF,TGCAGCGTTTCCCCAGGAATGAACACTGAAGCTTTCTTT